This TCR beta chain was sequenced in a study of blood T cell repertoires in COVID-19. Study-wide background: The United States, Italy and Spain provided the acute and convalescent COVID-19 samples. From T cells, B-cell-depleted T cells, or PBMCs came the material, which was cDNA or gDNA.

As processed by the authors: It was from reference gene primer amplification that nucleated cell counts were estimated. The repertoire was sequenced with immunoSEQ multiplex PCR; TCRdb's copy has only in-frame clones and lacks some. The D gene and trimming were derived from the DNA, and the V and J assignments and clone size from that table. The sample includes approximately 440,000 clones, around 88% of them seen just once. J lost 4 bases, V lost 2 bases, and 9 bases had no gene match. Germline CDR1 and CDR2: SGDLS and YYNGEE. The CDR3 length is 16 residues. This chain connects TRBV9 to TRBJ2-1; 7 bases fit TRBD1. The receptor was isolated from a woman between 50 and 59 years old with COVID-19, enrolled during active disease. Sequencing was carried out using peripheral blood. The CDR3 region is CASSVIDRAEYNEQFF. The CDR3 bases are TGTGCCAGCAGCGTGATCGACAGGGCAGAATACAATGAGCAGTTCTTC.